Sequencing of this T cell receptor beta chain was carried out in a study of T-cell reconstitution after alpha-beta-depleted transplantation in children. Researchers prepared the TCRbeta library using unique molecular identifiers, the study reports. TCRdb ran MiXCR on the PCR reads and lists one entry per CDR3 protein. The data hold 84,000 or so distinct CDR3 sequences, with around 15% observed a single time. Study observations and caveats: Reportedly, alpha-beta T cells present about two months post-transplant originated from several hundred expanded clones of graft origin. Diversity of TCRbeta at day 60 was high in some patients, arising from surviving recipient T cells and thymic progenitors. T-cell counts and diversity at one year following transplant were attributed mainly to newly produced T cells.

Notes on this clonotype: The antigen remains unidentified.

Germline loops: CDR1 SGHTA, CDR2 FQGNSA. Deletions cut 1 base from V and 7 bases from J, with 13 bases between. This CDR3 contains 15 residues. The gene calls are TRBV7-2 and TRBJ1-4, with D maybe TRBD1 (5 bases). The starting material was PBMCs, mostly from graft donor cells, obtained 180 days after TCRalphabeta/CD19-depleted stem cell transplant. This receptor was obtained from a male patient aged 2-15 years who had a stem cell transplant for acute lymphoblastic leukemia, so the T cells may come from the graft donor. CDR3 residues: CASSLEGTGVEKLFF. CDR3 in DNA: TGTGCCAGCAGCTTAGAAGGGACGGGAGTTGAAAAACTGTTTTTT.